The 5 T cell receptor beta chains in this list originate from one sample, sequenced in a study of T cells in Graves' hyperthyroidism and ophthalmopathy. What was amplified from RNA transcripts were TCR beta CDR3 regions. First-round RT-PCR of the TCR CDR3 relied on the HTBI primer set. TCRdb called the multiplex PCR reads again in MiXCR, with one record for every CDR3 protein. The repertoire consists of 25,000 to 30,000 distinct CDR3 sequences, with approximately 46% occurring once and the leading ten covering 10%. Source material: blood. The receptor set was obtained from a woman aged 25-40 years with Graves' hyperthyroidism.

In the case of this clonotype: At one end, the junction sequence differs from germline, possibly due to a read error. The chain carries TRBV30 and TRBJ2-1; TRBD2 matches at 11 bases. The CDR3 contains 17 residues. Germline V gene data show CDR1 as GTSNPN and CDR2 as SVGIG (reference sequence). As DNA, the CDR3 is TGTTCCTGGAGCCGGGGATTGACTAGCGGGGCCTACAATGAGCAGTTCTTC. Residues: CSWSRGLTSGAYNEQFF.

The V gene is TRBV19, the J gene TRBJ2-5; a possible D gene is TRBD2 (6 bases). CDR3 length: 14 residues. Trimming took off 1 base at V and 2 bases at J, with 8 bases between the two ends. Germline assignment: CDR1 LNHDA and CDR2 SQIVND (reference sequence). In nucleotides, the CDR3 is TGTGCCAGTAGTATAGCCAGCGGGCAAGAGACCCAGTACTTC. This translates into CASSIASGQETQYF.

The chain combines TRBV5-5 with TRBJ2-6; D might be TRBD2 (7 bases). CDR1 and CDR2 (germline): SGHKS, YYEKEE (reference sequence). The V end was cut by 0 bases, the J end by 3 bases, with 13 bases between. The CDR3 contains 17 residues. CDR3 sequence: CASSLEWGGFGANVLTF. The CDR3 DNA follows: TGTGCCAGCAGCTTGGAGTGGGGGGGCTTTGGGGCCAACGTCCTGACTTTC.

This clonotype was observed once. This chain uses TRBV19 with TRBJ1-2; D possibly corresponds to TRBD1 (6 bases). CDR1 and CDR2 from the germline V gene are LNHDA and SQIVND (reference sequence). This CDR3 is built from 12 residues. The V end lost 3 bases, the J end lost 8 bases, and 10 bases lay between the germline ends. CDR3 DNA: TGTGCCAGTAGTATGGGGGCCAAAGGCTACACCTTC. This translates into CASSMGAKGYTF. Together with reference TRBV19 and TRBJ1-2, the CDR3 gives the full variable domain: DGGITQSPKYLFRKEGQNVTLSCEQNLNHDAMYWYRQDPGQGLRLIYYSQIVNDFQKGDIAEGYSVSREKKESFPLTVTSAQKNPTAFYLCASSMGAKGYTFGSGTRLTVV.

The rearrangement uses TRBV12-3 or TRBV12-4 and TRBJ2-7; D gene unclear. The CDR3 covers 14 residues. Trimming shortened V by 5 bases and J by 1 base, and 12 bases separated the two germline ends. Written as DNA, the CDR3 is TGTGCCAGCAGTCCTTCGCCCCGGTCCTACGAGCAGTACTTC. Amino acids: CASSPSPRSYEQYF.